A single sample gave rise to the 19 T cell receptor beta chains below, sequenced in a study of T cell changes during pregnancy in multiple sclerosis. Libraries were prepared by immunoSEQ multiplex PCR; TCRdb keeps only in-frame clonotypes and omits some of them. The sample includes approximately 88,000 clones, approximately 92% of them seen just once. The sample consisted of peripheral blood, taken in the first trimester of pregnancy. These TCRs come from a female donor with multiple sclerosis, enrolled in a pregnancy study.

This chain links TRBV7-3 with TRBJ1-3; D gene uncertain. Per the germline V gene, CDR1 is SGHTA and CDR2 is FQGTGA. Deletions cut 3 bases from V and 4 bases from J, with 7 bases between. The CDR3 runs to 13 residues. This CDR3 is CASSLQSGNTIYF. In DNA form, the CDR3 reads TGTGCCAGCAGCTTGCAGTCCGGAAACACCATATATTTT.

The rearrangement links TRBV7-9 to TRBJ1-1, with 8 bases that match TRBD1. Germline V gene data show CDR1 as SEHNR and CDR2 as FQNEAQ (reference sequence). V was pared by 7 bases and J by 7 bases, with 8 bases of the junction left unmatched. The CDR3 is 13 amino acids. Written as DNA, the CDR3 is TGTGCCAGCATCCGGACAGGGATCAATGAAGCTTTCTTT. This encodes CASIRTGINEAFF.

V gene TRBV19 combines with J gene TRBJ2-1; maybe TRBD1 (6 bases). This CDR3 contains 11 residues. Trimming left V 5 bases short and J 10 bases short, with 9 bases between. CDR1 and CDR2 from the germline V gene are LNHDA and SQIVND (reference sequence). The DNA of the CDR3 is TGTGCCAGTAGTTGGGGGCTAGAGCAGTTCTTC. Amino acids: CASSWGLEQFF.

The CDR3 here is CASSVAGEGANYGYTF. DNA for the CDR3: TGTGCCAGCAGCGTAGCAGGGGAGGGGGCTAACTATGGCTACACCTTC. The V call is TRBV9, the J call TRBJ1-2; a weak D match, TRBD1 (6 bases). V was shortened by 0 bases and J by 0 bases, with 12 bases between the two germline ends. Looked up from germline, CDR1 is SGDLS and CDR2 is YYNGEE. The CDR3 length is 16 residues.

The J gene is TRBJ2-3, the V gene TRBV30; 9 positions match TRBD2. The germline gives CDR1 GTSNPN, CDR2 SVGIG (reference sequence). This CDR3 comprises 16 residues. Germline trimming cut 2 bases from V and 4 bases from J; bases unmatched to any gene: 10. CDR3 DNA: TGTGCCTGGAGTCCGGAGCGGGGGGTAGCGGCAGATACGCAGTATTTT. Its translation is CAWSPERGVAADTQYF.

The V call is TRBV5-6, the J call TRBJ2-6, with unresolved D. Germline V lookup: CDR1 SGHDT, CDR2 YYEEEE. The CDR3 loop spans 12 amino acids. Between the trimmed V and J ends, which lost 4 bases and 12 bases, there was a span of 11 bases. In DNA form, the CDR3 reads TGTGCCAGCAGCGTCGGTACCCCCGTCCTGACTTTC. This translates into CASSVGTPVLTF.

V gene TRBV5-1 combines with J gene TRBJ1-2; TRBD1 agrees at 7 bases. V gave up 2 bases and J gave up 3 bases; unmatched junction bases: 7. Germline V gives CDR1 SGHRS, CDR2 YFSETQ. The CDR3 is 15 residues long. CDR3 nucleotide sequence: TGCGCCAGCAGCTTAGACAGGGTCGTATACTATGGCTACACCTTC. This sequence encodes CASSLDRVVYYGYTF.

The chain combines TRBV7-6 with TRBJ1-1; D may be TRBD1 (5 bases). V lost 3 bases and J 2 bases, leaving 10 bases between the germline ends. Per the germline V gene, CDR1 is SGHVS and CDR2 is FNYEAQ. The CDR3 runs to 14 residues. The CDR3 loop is CASSFGGTNTEAFF. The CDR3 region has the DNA TGTGCCAGCAGCTTTGGCGGGACCAACACTGAAGCTTTCTTT.

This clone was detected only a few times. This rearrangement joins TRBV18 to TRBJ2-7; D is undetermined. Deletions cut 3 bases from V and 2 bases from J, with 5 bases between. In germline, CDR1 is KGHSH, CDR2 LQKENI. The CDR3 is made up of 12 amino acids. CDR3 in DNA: TGTGCCAGCTCACCCAACACCTACGAGCAGTACTTC. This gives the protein CASSPNTYEQYF.

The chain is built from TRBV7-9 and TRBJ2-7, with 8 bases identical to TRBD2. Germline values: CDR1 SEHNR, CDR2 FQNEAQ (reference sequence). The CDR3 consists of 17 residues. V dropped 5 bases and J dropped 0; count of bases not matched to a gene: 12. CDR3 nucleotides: TGTGCCAGCAGCCATCCAACGGGGGGGGACTACTCCTACGAGCAGTACTTC. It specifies CASSHPTGGDYSYEQYF.

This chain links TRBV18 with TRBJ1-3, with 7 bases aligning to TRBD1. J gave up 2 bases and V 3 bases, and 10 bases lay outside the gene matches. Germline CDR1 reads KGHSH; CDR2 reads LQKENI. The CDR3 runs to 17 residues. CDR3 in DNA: TGTGCCAGCTCACCGAATAGGGGGCGCTCCCCTGGAAACACCATATATTTT. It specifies CASSPNRGRSPGNTIYF.

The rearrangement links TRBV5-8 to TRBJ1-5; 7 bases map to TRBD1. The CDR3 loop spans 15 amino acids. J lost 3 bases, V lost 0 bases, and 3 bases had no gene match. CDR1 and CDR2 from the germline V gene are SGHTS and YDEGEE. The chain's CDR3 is CASSLGQGPNQPQHF. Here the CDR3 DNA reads TGTGCCAGCAGCTTGGGACAGGGTCCCAATCAGCCCCAGCATTTT.

The CDR3 is CATSHGQFTDTQYF. The CDR3 DNA sequence: TGTGCCACCTCCCACGGACAGTTCACAGATACGCAGTATTTT. V usage is TRBV15 and J usage is TRBJ2-3; D is possibly TRBD1 (6 bases). Between the trimmed V and J ends, which lost 8 bases and 2 bases, there was a span of 14 bases. The CDR3 runs 14 residues. Germline CDR1 reads LNHNV; CDR2 reads YYDKDF (reference sequence).

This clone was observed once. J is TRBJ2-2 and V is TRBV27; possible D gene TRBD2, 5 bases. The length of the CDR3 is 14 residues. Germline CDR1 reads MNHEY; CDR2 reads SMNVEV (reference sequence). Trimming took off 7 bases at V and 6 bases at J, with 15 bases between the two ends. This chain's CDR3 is CASKGELRAGELFF. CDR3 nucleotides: TGTGCCAGCAAGGGAGAATTAAGGGCCGGGGAGCTGTTTTTT.

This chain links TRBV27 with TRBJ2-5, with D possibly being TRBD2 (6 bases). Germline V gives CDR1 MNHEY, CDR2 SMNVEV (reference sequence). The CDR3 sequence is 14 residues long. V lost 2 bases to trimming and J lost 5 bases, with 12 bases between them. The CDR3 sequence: CASSLVGRGETQYF. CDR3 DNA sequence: TGTGCCAGCAGTTTAGTGGGTCGGGGGGAGACCCAGTACTTC.

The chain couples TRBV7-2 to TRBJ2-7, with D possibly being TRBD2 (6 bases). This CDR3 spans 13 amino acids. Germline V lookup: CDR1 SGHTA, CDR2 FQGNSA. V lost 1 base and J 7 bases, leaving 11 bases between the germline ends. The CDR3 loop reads CASSLDRGREQYF. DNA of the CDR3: TGTGCCAGCAGCTTAGATCGGGGGAGAGAGCAGTACTTC.

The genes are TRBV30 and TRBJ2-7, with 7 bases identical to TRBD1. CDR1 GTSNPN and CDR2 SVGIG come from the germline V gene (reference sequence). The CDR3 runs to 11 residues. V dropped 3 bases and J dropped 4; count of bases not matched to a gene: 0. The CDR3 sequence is CAWRGQYEQYF. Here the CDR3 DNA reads TGTGCCTGGAGGGGACAGTACGAGCAGTACTTC.

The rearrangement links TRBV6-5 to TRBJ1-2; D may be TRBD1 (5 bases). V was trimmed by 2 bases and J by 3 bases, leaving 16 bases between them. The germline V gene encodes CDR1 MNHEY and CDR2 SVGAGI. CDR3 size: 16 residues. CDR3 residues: CASSYGNGARDYGYTF. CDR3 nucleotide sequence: TGTGCCAGCAGTTACGGGAATGGGGCGAGAGACTATGGCTACACCTTC.

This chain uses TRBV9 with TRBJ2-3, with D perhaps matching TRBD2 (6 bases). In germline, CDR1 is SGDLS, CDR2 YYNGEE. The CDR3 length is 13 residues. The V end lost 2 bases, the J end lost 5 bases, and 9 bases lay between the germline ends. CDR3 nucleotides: TGTGCCAGCAGCGTCCTAGCGCAAGATACGCAGTATTTT. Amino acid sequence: CASSVLAQDTQYF.